This entry lists 5 T cell receptor beta chains sequenced from one sample in a study of blood T cell repertoires in COVID-19. Here immunoSEQ multiplex PCR was the method, and the copy in TCRdb shows in-frame clones only, minus some. The table includes 13,000 to 15,000 clones, 80% to 90% detected once. The material sequenced was peripheral blood. Receptors originate from a human donor in a cohort sampled during active COVID-19.

The chain couples TRBV28 to TRBJ1-2; maybe TRBD1 (5 bases). There are 12 residues in the CDR3. Germline V lookup: CDR1 MDHEN, CDR2 SYDVKM. V shed 1 base and J shed 7 bases, with 7 bases lying between them. Here the CDR3 DNA reads TGTGCCAGCAGTTTATCGGGGGGTGGCTACACCTTC. Protein sequence: CASSLSGGGYTF.

The V and J genes are TRBV28 and TRBJ1-3, with a weak D call TRBD1 (5 bases). V was cut by 5 bases and J by 5 bases, with 10 bases left in between. This CDR3 contains 13 residues. Germline V gives CDR1 MDHEN, CDR2 SYDVKM. As DNA, the CDR3 is TGTGCCAGCAGTCCGACAGTTCGAAACACCATATATTTT. Protein: CASSPTVRNTIYF.

The gene calls are TRBV29-1 and TRBJ2-7; tentative D call: TRBD2 (5 bases). V lost 4 bases, J lost 6 bases, and 10 bases lay in between. CDR1 SQVTM and CDR2 ANQGSEA come from the germline V gene. This CDR3 is built from 11 residues. CDR3 sequence: CSVGGSFEQYF. DNA of the CDR3: TGCAGCGTTGGAGGGAGCTTCGAGCAGTACTTC.

This clone was picked up one time. The genes are TRBV18 and TRBJ1-4; D uncertain. The CDR3 runs to 14 residues. Germline CDR1 and CDR2: KGHSH and LQKENI. V lost 5 bases and J 4 bases, leaving 11 bases between the germline ends. CDR3 DNA sequence: TGTGCCAGCTCATCACGGGCCAGTAATGAAAAACTGTTTTTT. Translated, it gives CASSSRASNEKLFF.

This clone was seen just once. An end of the junction does not agree with germline; a read error may underlie this. The chain uses TRBV7-2 and TRBJ2-1; 11 bases align to TRBD2. The CDR3 sequence is 16 residues long. Germline V CDR1 and CDR2: SGHTA, FQGNSA. Here the CDR3 DNA reads TGTGCCAGCAGCATAGCGGGAGGGCCAGGCTACAATGAGCAGTTCTTC. It codes for CASSIAGGPGYNEQFF.